One and the same sample provided the 24 T cell receptor beta chains below, sequenced in a study of cytomegalovirus exposure and HLA in healthy donors. Only in-frame clones appear in the TCRdb table, and some are missing; sequencing was by immunoSEQ multiplex PCR. The table lists over 150,000 clones, about 90% of them singletons. The sequenced material came from PBMCs. These receptor sequences come from a woman aged 18-29 years in good health and CMV-seropositive.

The gene calls are TRBV6-5 and TRBJ2-1; 9 bases map to TRBD1. The CDR3 length is 14 residues. Germline loops: CDR1 MNHEY, CDR2 SVGAGI. V trimming: 2 bases; J trimming: 6 bases; junction bases outside the gene matches: 2. CDR3 in DNA: TGTGCCAGCAGTTACCGGGACAGGGCCAATGAGCAGTTCTTC. Amino acids: CASSYRDRANEQFF.

A note on this clone: Other nucleotide sequences from this sample produce the same CDR3. This chain connects TRBV5-1 to TRBJ2-7; maybe TRBD1 (5 bases). Germline CDR1 SGHRS, CDR2 YFSETQ. With 5 bases removed from V and 2 bases from J, the gap between germline ends came to 5 bases. CDR3 length equals 11 residues. CDR3 DNA sequence: TGCGCCAGCAGGGGGCCCTACGAGCAGTACTTC. Protein product: CASRGPYEQYF.

This rearrangement joins TRBV28 to TRBJ2-7, with 8 bases that match TRBD1. The CDR3 spans 14 residues. Germline CDR1 is MDHEN and CDR2 is SYDVKM. Trimming took 8 bases from V and 3 from J; bases not matched to a gene: 9. CDR3 in DNA: TGTGCCAGCGACGGGACAGGAGGCCACTACGAGCAGTACTTC. This gives the protein CASDGTGGHYEQYF.

This chain links TRBV19 with TRBJ2-7, with TRBD1 matching 7 bases. CDR3 size: 13 residues. V lost 6 bases, J lost 5 bases, and 7 bases stayed unmatched. Germline CDR1 LNHDA, CDR2 SQIVND (reference sequence). The CDR3 loop is CASSRGQQNEQYF. CDR3 nucleotides: TGTGCCAGTAGCCGGGGACAGCAAAACGAGCAGTACTTC.

The rearrangement joins TRBV11-2 to TRBJ2-3; 8 bases fit TRBD1. Germline CDR1 SGHAT, CDR2 FQNNGV. This CDR3 contains 14 residues. J was trimmed by 2 bases and V by 5 bases; bases with no gene match: 3. The CDR3 sequence: CASSGTGHTDTQYF. The DNA for the CDR3 is TGTGCCAGCAGCGGGACAGGCCACACAGATACGCAGTATTTT. Based on the CDR3 plus reference TRBV11-2 and TRBJ2-3, the full variable domain is EAGVAQSPRYKIIEKRQSVAFWCNPISGHATLYWYQQILGQGPKLLIQFQNNGVVDDSQLPKDRFSAERLKGVDSTLKIQPAKLEDSAVYLCASSGTGHTDTQYFGPGTRLTVL.

The chain links TRBV7-9 to TRBJ2-3, with 15 bases lining up with TRBD2. The CDR3 sequence is 17 residues long. J lost 4 bases, V lost 1 base, and 3 bases had no gene match. The V gene's germline CDR1 is SEHNR and CDR2 FQNEAQ (reference sequence). The CDR3 reads CASSLDGLAGGPDTQYF. Written as DNA, the CDR3 is TGTGCCAGCAGCTTAGACGGACTAGCGGGGGGGCCAGATACGCAGTATTTT.

The J gene is TRBJ2-7, the V gene TRBV27; 13 bases are a match to TRBD2. Germline V gives CDR1 MNHEY, CDR2 SMNVEV (reference sequence). This CDR3 spans 18 amino acids. Trimming cost V 9 bases and J 5 bases; bases outside gene matches: 19. CDR3 sequence: CASFPWTSGSYKIDEQYF. The DNA for the CDR3 is TGTGCCAGTTTTCCCTGGACTAGCGGGAGTTATAAGATCGACGAGCAGTACTTC.

The chain employs TRBV11-3 and TRBJ2-3; 7 bases fit TRBD2. Germline-derived CDR1 and CDR2 are SGHNT and YENEEA. The CDR3 totals 17 residues. Losses at the gene ends were 4 bases for V and 0 bases for J; bases not matched to a gene: 10. The CDR3 DNA follows: TGTGCCAGCAGCTCGGGGGGTTTTAGTGCTAGCACAGATACGCAGTATTTT. Amino acids: CASSSGGFSASTDTQYF.

The chain recombines TRBV4-1 with TRBJ2-3, with TRBD1 matching 9 bases. V trimming: 1 base; J trimming: 2 bases; junction bases outside the gene matches: 4. Germline lookup yields CDR1 MGHRA and CDR2 YSYEKL. The CDR3 spans 16 residues. This CDR3 reads CASSQVDRGLTDTQYF. CDR3 nucleotides: TGCGCCAGCAGCCAAGTGGACAGGGGACTCACAGATACGCAGTATTTT.

The J gene is TRBJ1-6, the V gene TRBV27; 8 nucleotides line up with TRBD1. Trimming took 4 bases from V and 5 from J; bases not matched to a gene: 4. CDR3 length: 15 residues. The V gene's germline CDR1 is MNHEY and CDR2 SMNVEV (reference sequence). In DNA form, the CDR3 reads TGTGCCAGCAGTTGGACAGGGACCGATAATTCACCCCTCCACTTT. It translates to CASSWTGTDNSPLHF.

J is TRBJ2-1 and V is TRBV28, with 7 bases aligning to TRBD2. CDR1 and CDR2 (germline): MDHEN, SYDVKM. Losses at the gene ends were 1 base for V and 0 bases for J; bases not matched to a gene: 12. The CDR3 covers 19 residues. The CDR3, as DNA: TGTGCCAGCAGTTTATTGAGTGTGGGGGGAGGGAGCTCCTACAATGAGCAGTTCTTC. Its protein product is CASSLLSVGGGSSYNEQFF.

V and J are TRBV2 and TRBJ1-4; 9 bases are shared with TRBD1. CDR1 and CDR2 (germline): SNHLY, FYNNEI. Unmatched junction bases numbered 3, after V lost 5 bases and J lost 5 bases. The length of the CDR3 is 14 residues. Here the CDR3 DNA reads TGTGCCAGCAGTCCGGACAGGGGAAATGAAAAACTGTTTTTT. It encodes CASSPDRGNEKLFF. The variable domain in full, completed from reference TRBV2 and TRBJ1-4, reads EPEVTQTPSHQVTQMGQEVILRCVPISNHLYFYWYRQILGQKVEFLVSFYNNEISEKSEIFDDQFSVERPDGSNFTLKIRSTKLEDSAMYFCASSPDRGNEKLFFGSGTQLSVL.

The chain links TRBV28 to TRBJ2-7, with 7 bases matching TRBD2. With V trimmed by 7 bases and J by 6 bases, 6 bases remained unmatched. Germline V gene data show CDR1 as MDHEN and CDR2 as SYDVKM. This CDR3 has 12 residues. CDR3 region: CASTGGGLEQYF. The CDR3 coding sequence is TGTGCCAGCACGGGGGGAGGGCTCGAGCAGTACTTC.

The V gene is TRBV30, the J gene TRBJ1-1; perhaps TRBD1 as D (6 bases). V was cut by 0 bases and J by 7 bases, with 12 bases left in between. CDR3 length: 13 amino acids. CDR1 GTSNPN and CDR2 SVGIG come from the germline V gene (reference sequence). Here the CDR3 reads CAWSVGTNFEAFF. For the CDR3, the DNA is TGTGCCTGGAGTGTAGGGACAAACTTTGAAGCTTTCTTT.

The rearrangement links TRBV5-1 to TRBJ1-1; D not certain. The ends were cut back, 3 bases at V and 4 bases at J, with 13 bases in the middle. Per germline, CDR1 SGHRS and CDR2 YFSETQ. This CDR3 has 14 amino acids. In nucleotides, the CDR3 is TGCGCCAGCAGCTCATTTGAGGTTAGCACTGAAGCTTTCTTT. It translates to CASSSFEVSTEAFF.

This chain joins TRBV25-1 and TRBJ1-4, with a possible D match to TRBD1 (5 bases). The germline V and J ends were trimmed by 5 bases and 4 bases, with 11 bases remaining between them. CDR1 is MGHDK and CDR2 is SYGVNS in the germline V gene. The CDR3 has 14 residues. The CDR3 here is CASSPGGGNEKLFF. The CDR3 nucleotides read TGTGCCAGCAGTCCCGGGGGGGGTAATGAAAAACTGTTTTTT.

V and J are TRBV7-2 and TRBJ2-7, with D perhaps TRBD1 (5 bases). V lost 4 bases and J 4 bases, leaving 11 bases between the germline ends. The CDR3 is made up of 13 amino acids. CDR1 is SGHTA, CDR2 FQGNSA, per germline. DNA of the CDR3: TGTGCCAGCAGCTCGGTGCAGGGTTACGAGCAGTACTTC. This gives the protein CASSSVQGYEQYF.

V usage is TRBV9 and J usage is TRBJ2-3, with unresolved D. Trimming stripped 4 bases from V and 2 bases from J, with 5 bases between. The CDR3 length is 12 residues. Germline CDR1 SGDLS, CDR2 YYNGEE. The CDR3 reads CASSLYTDTQYF. The CDR3 nucleotides read TGTGCCAGCAGCCTATACACAGATACGCAGTATTTT. The whole variable domain, filled in from reference TRBV9 and TRBJ2-3, reads DSGVTQTPKHLITATGQRVTLRCSPRSGDLSVYWYQQSLDQGLQFLIQYYNGEERAKGNILERFSAQQFPDLHSELNLSSLELGDSALYFCASSLYTDTQYFGPGTRLTVL.

The chain employs TRBV6-6 and TRBJ2-7; 7 bases are a match to TRBD1. This CDR3 comprises 16 residues. V shed 0 bases, J shed 2 bases, and the junction held 7 bases outside the gene matches. CDR1 is MNHNY and CDR2 is SVGAGI in the germline V gene (reference sequence). DNA for the CDR3: TGTGCCAGCAGTTACTCCCCCCGAGACAGGGCCTACGAGCAGTACTTC. Amino acid sequence: CASSYSPRDRAYEQYF.

The chain is built from TRBV6-5 and TRBJ1-1; tentative D call: TRBD1 (5 bases). Germline CDR1 and CDR2: MNHEY and SVGAGI. Trimming cost V 0 bases and J 4 bases, with 6 bases left between them. The CDR3 consists of 13 residues. The CDR3: CASSYSGATEAFF. CDR3 nucleotides: TGTGCCAGCAGTTACTCAGGGGCCACTGAAGCTTTCTTT.

The chain combines TRBV13 with TRBJ2-3; 9 bases agree with TRBD2. The length of the CDR3 is 14 residues. The germline V gene encodes CDR1 PRHDT and CDR2 FYEKMQ (reference sequence). Trimming removed 6 bases from V and 2 bases from J; junction bases left unmatched: 3. CDR3 sequence (DNA): TGTGCCAGCAGACCGGGACTAGCCACAGATACGCAGTATTTT. Its translation: CASRPGLATDTQYF.

The J gene is TRBJ2-7, the V gene TRBV4-1, with 7 bases fitting TRBD2. Germline-derived CDR1 and CDR2 are MGHRA and YSYEKL. The CDR3 loop spans 15 amino acids. The trim removed 3 bases at V and 3 bases at J, leaving 8 bases unmatched. The CDR3 reads CASSHPPGGIYEQYF. The CDR3 region has the DNA TGCGCCAGCAGCCATCCCCCGGGAGGAATCTACGAGCAGTACTTC.

The rearrangement joins TRBV5-6 to TRBJ1-4; the D gene is possibly TRBD1 (6 bases). Between the trimmed V and J ends, which lost 4 bases and 2 bases, there was a span of 12 bases. The CDR3 contains 15 residues. Germline V gives CDR1 SGHDT, CDR2 YYEEEE. In nucleotides, the CDR3 is TGTGCCAGCAGCCAAGGGACAATTACTAATGAAAAACTGTTTTTT. Its translation: CASSQGTITNEKLFF.

V gene TRBV27 combines with J gene TRBJ2-7; the match to TRBD2 covers 11 bases. Trimming removed 6 bases from V and 0 bases from J; junction bases left unmatched: 1. Per the germline V gene, CDR1 is MNHEY and CDR2 is SMNVEV (reference sequence). The CDR3 runs 14 residues. CDR3 sequence (DNA): TGTGCCAGCAGAGGACTAGCGGGCTCCTACGAGCAGTACTTC. Amino acid sequence: CASRGLAGSYEQYF.